This is a list of T cell receptor beta chains from one sample in a study of T cells in Graves' hyperthyroidism and ophthalmopathy. Via MiXCR, TCRdb re-called the multiplex PCR reads, giving one row per CDR3 protein. Of fewer than 850,000 distinct CDR3 sequences in the sample, approximately 15% were seen once. The sample comprised blood. The receptors come from a man aged 45 to 65 with Graves' hyperthyroidism. The conserved cysteine and the conserved F or W are not part of the CDR3 here.

>TRBV2|TRBJ2-3
ASSDNRVTGTQY
>TRBV3-1|TRBJ2-7
ASSQEGMSGGPPYEQY
>TRBV5-1|TRBJ2-2
ASSLFQGGMNTGELF
>TRBV3-1|TRBJ1-5
ASSQLDQPQH
>TRBV5-1|TRBJ1-1
ASSLVDSENTEAF
>TRBV2|TRBJ1-4
AISGSNEKLF
>TRBV6-2/TRBV6-3|TRBJ2-6
ASSYLLDGGTGANVLT
>TRBV7-2|TRBJ2-3
ASSLRGLAGDSDTQY
>TRBV19|TRBJ2-7
ASSIEESSYEQY
>TRBV30|TRBJ1-2
AWSVPGPSVYGYT
>TRBV2|TRBJ1-2
ASRRTAAHVNYGYT
>TRBV27|TRBJ1-1
ASSWQGAILTEAF
>TRBV2|TRBJ2-3
ASSKDRNTDTQY
>TRBV12-3/TRBV12-4|TRBJ1-1
ANGRGGNTEAF
>TRBV9|TRBJ2-2
ASSVATSGPGELF
>TRBV20-1|TRBJ1-5
SARTGGVSQPQH
>TRBV7-8|TRBJ1-4
ASSQVGAGRIEKLF
>TRBV11-2|TRBJ2-1
ASSSSLAGGRNEQF
>TRBV6-2/TRBV6-3|TRBJ2-1
ASSYSFMNEQF
>TRBV7-2|TRBJ1-2
ASSLQFTGADGYT
>TRBV7-2|TRBJ2-5
ASSPGSGAGETQY
>TRBV6-1|TRBJ2-7
ATRGLANEQY
>TRBV28|TRBJ1-1
ASRDIEAF
>TRBV10-1|TRBJ2-7
ASSESAGITFGEQY
>TRBV12-3/TRBV12-4|TRBJ2-7
ASSLVAGNEQY
>TRBV5-1|TRBJ2-1
ASSPGQGADEQF
>TRBV7-2|TRBJ2-1
ASSPGQEVEQF
>TRBV24-1|TRBJ2-1
ATSDFGAGPRGDEQF
>TRBV6-5|TRBJ2-3
ASSYSGDTQY
>TRBV7-2|TRBJ2-3
ASSLHSGRNADTQY
>TRBV2|TRBJ1-5
ASSPGGLRNQPQH
>TRBV20-1|TRBJ1-6
SAWTSLTNSPLH
>TRBV3-1|TRBJ2-1
ASSRMTSGSVEQF
>TRBV20-1|TRBJ2-5
SARDLRGETQY
>TRBV7-9|TRBJ1-1
ASSPPQGSNTEAF
>TRBV5-1|TRBJ2-1
ASSLARDFYNEQF
>TRBV12-3/TRBV12-4|TRBJ2-1
ASSLVLAQKSLYNEQF
>TRBV7-2|TRBJ2-3
ASSFDGRADTQY
>TRBV3-1|TRBJ2-3
ASSQNRLAASTDTQY
>TRBV20-1|TRBJ2-1
SARRGQGQHNEQF
>TRBV19|TRBJ1-5
ASTQTGGNQPQH
>TRBV4-1|TRBJ2-1
ASSHPLTKKTYNEQF
>TRBV7-2|TRBJ2-1
ASSFDRASHNEQF
>TRBV11-2|TRBJ1-2
ASSSLSGGAGYGYT